This passage covers 16 T cell receptor beta chains from one sample sequenced in a study of blood T cell repertoires in COVID-19. TCRdb's table, derived via immunoSEQ multiplex PCR, lists solely in-frame clones and lacks some. The sample includes 300,000 to 450,000 clones, 85% of them seen just once. Sequenced: peripheral blood. These receptors came from a woman younger than 30 with acute or convalescent COVID-19.

The genes are TRBV7-9 and TRBJ1-5, with D tentatively TRBD1 (5 bases). CDR3 length: 15 residues. V was pared by 1 base and J by 0 bases, with 7 bases between. Germline V lookup: CDR1 SEHNR, CDR2 FQNEAQ (reference sequence). The CDR3 coding sequence is TGTGCCAGCAGCTTAGGCGGACATAGCAATCAGCCCCAGCATTTT. Translating gives CASSLGGHSNQPQHF.

This clone came up a few times. The J gene is TRBJ1-4, the V gene TRBV15, with a tentative D call TRBD1 (5 bases). The V end was cut by 0 bases, the J end by 8 bases, with 13 bases between. CDR1 is LNHNV and CDR2 is YYDKDF in the germline V gene (reference sequence). The CDR3 totals 15 residues. The CDR3 loop reads CATSRDLTGAEKLFF. CDR3 in DNA: TGTGCCACCAGCAGAGATTTAACAGGAGCCGAAAAACTGTTTTTT.

The chain has TRBV4-1 and TRBJ1-5; D unresolved. CDR3 size: 15 residues. From germline, CDR1 is MGHRA and CDR2 YSYEKL. V was cut by 0 bases and J by 3 bases, with 9 bases left in between. CDR3 protein: CASSQEPGSNQPQHF. The CDR3 bases are TGCGCCAGCAGCCAAGAACCCGGGTCCAATCAGCCCCAGCATTTT.

This chain joins TRBV5-1 and TRBJ2-1; 10 bases align to TRBD2. Germline V gives CDR1 SGHRS, CDR2 YFSETQ. Losses at the gene ends were 0 bases for V and 0 bases for J; bases not matched to a gene: 9. This CDR3 has 19 amino acids. CDR3 loop: CASSLEVSGGPSSYNEQFF. CDR3 nucleotides: TGCGCCAGCAGCTTGGAAGTTAGCGGGGGGCCGAGCTCCTACAATGAGCAGTTCTTC. Drawing the rest from reference TRBV5-1 and TRBJ2-1, the complete variable domain is KAGVTQTPRYLIKTRGQQVTLSCSPISGHRSVSWYQQTPGQGLQFLFEYFSETQRNKGNFPGRFSGRQFSNSRSEMNVSTLELGDSALYLCASSLEVSGGPSSYNEQFFGPGTRLTVL.

This clone has only one observation. J is TRBJ2-1 and V is TRBV6-5; D might be TRBD1 (6 bases). This CDR3 contains 15 residues. CDR1 is MNHEY and CDR2 is SVGAGI in the germline V gene. Deletions cut 5 bases from V and 10 bases from J, with 21 bases between. CDR3 sequence (DNA): TGTGCCAGCAGTCAACAGGGCCCGGGCTACACGGAGCAGTTCTTC. This encodes CASSQQGPGYTEQFF.

This rearrangement joins TRBV19 to TRBJ1-2; the D is unclear. Trimming stripped 5 bases from V and 4 bases from J, with 5 bases between. The germline V gene has CDR1 LNHDA and CDR2 SQIVND (reference sequence). The CDR3 sequence is 11 residues long. CDR3 coding DNA: TGTGCCAGTAGTCTCGGCTATGGCTACACCTTC. Amino acids: CASSLGYGYTF.

CDR3 loop: CASSLVSGTGELFF. The CDR3 DNA is TGTGCCAGCAGCTTAGTCTCGGGCACCGGGGAGCTGTTTTTT. V usage is TRBV7-9 and J usage is TRBJ2-2; D is ambiguous. The CDR3 covers 14 residues. V was clipped by 1 base and J by 4 bases, with 7 bases between them. Per germline, CDR1 SEHNR and CDR2 FQNEAQ (reference sequence).

V gene TRBV7-3 combines with J gene TRBJ2-3, with TRBD2 identical over 8 bases. The ends lost 5 bases at V and 4 bases at J; junction bases unmatched: 8. The CDR3 totals 15 residues. CDR1 and CDR2 (germline): SGHTA, FQGTGA. CDR3 nucleotide sequence: TGTGCCAGCAGCCCCCACCCGGGAGGGTCAGATACGCAGTATTTT. As protein: CASSPHPGGSDTQYF.

The chain combines TRBV5-1 with TRBJ2-1, with 9 nucleotides matching TRBD2. V dropped 3 bases and J dropped 6; count of bases not matched to a gene: 7. CDR1 is SGHRS and CDR2 is YFSETQ in the germline V gene. The CDR3 totals 15 residues. CDR3 sequence (DNA): TGCGCCAGCAGCTCCAGCGCGGGGGGGGCCAATGAGCAGTTCTTC. Translated, it gives CASSSSAGGANEQFF. The variable domain in full, with the rest retrieved from reference TRBV5-1 and TRBJ2-1, is KAGVTQTPRYLIKTRGQQVTLSCSPISGHRSVSWYQQTPGQGLQFLFEYFSETQRNKGNFPGRFSGRQFSNSRSEMNVSTLELGDSALYLCASSSSAGGANEQFFGPGTRLTVL.

The chain uses TRBV7-9 and TRBJ2-3; D gene uncertain. The CDR3 totals 15 residues. Trimming pared 5 bases from V and 0 bases from J, leaving 12 bases between. Germline loops: CDR1 SEHNR, CDR2 FQNEAQ (reference sequence). CDR3 region: CASSVQSSSTDTQYF. CDR3 DNA: TGTGCCAGCAGCGTACAGAGCTCTAGCACAGATACGCAGTATTTT.

The rearrangement uses TRBV5-5 and TRBJ2-3; 11 nucleotides line up with TRBD2. This CDR3 region has 17 residues. Trimming at V came to 5 bases and at J to 0 bases, leaving 8 bases not matched to a gene. Germline loops: CDR1 SGHKS, CDR2 YYEKEE (reference sequence). As DNA, the CDR3 is TGTGCCAGCAGTTTAGCGGGGGGGAGCTCTAGCACAGATACGCAGTATTTT. Amino acid sequence: CASSLAGGSSSTDTQYF.

The rearrangement joins TRBV4-1 to TRBJ1-2; D possibly corresponds to TRBD1 (6 bases). The V and J ends lost 1 base and 3 bases respectively, with 12 bases between them. CDR1 and CDR2 (germline): MGHRA, YSYEKL. The length of the CDR3 is 15 residues. The CDR3 DNA is TGCGCCAGCAGCCAAGGTTCTGCAGGGGACTATGGCTACACCTTC. This sequence encodes CASSQGSAGDYGYTF.

Notes on this clone: The same CDR3 is also encoded by other DNA sequences in this sample. The chain couples TRBV2 to TRBJ1-2, with D possibly matching TRBD1 (6 bases). Germline assignment: CDR1 SNHLY and CDR2 FYNNEI. CDR3 length equals 15 residues. The germline V and J ends were trimmed by 3 bases and 2 bases, with 13 bases remaining between them. The CDR3 loop is CASSEGTGWNYGYTF. CDR3 nucleotides: TGTGCCAGCAGTGAGGGAACAGGGTGGAACTATGGCTACACCTTC.

The CDR3 sequence: CASSGLGATDTQYF. The CDR3 DNA sequence: TGTGCCAGCAGCGGGCTGGGGGCCACAGATACGCAGTATTTT. The chain joins TRBV9 to TRBJ2-3, with D perhaps TRBD1 (6 bases). The CDR3 runs 14 residues. Germline-derived CDR1 and CDR2 are SGDLS and YYNGEE. The V gene lost 3 bases and the J gene lost 2 bases, with 10 bases spanning the gap.

The chain combines TRBV4-1 with TRBJ1-2; D not resolved. Trimming cost V 1 base and J 5 bases, with 20 bases left between them. This CDR3 region has 17 residues. CDR1 MGHRA and CDR2 YSYEKL come from the germline V gene. The CDR3 loop reads CASSQAGRTFWEYGYTF. The CDR3 region has the DNA TGCGCCAGCAGCCAAGCGGGCAGGACCTTTTGGGAGTATGGCTACACCTTC.

The CDR3 DNA sequence: TGTGCCAGCAGCTCCATAGCGGGAGGGCCGGCTGAGCAGTTCTTC. It is translated as CASSSIAGGPAEQFF. This sequence joins TRBV11-1 and TRBJ2-1; 11 positions agree with TRBD2. After removal of 4 bases from V and 9 bases from J, the junction contained 8 bases not matched to a gene. CDR1 and CDR2 from the germline V gene are SGHAT and FQDESV (reference sequence). The length of the CDR3 is 15 residues.